A selection of T cell receptor beta chains follows, all from one sample in a study of a mutant IDH1 vaccine in newly diagnosed glioma. Only in-frame clones appear in the TCRdb table, and some are missing; sequencing was by immunoSEQ multiplex PCR. The data contain tens of thousands of clones, around 84% of them singletons. No antigen is known for these receptors. This material consisted of PBMCs, taken from a glioma patient whose treatment included an IDH1 peptide vaccine. The receptors come from a man aged 30 to 39 with glioma. CDR3s include the opening cysteine and the closing phenylalanine or tryptophan. Each record gives: V gene, J gene, D gene, clone size, CDR3 DNA, CDR3 protein. A D gene is named only where the DNA matches it firmly. The listing skips clone size in some rows; elsewhere it reads once, few, many or a size class.

V: TRBV6-1; J: TRBJ2-1; D: TRBD1; size: NA; DNA: TGTGCCAGCAGTCCCCGGACAGGGGGATACAATGAGCAGTTCTTC; CDR3: CASSPRTGGYNEQFF
V: TRBV4-1; J: TRBJ2-1; D: TRBD2; size: NA; DNA: TGCGCCAGCAGCCAAGTGGTTCTAGGACTAGCGGGGGGGCCTGAGCAGTTCTTC; CDR3: CASSQVVLGLAGGPEQFF
V: TRBV6-6; J: TRBJ2-3; D: NA; size: NA; DNA: TGTGCCAGCAGTTACCTGGCGTGGGAAGATACGCAGTATTTT; CDR3: CASSYLAWEDTQYF
V: TRBV7-6; J: TRBJ2-2; D: TRBD1; size: NA; DNA: TGTGCCAGCAGGCGGACAGGGGGCAACACCGGGGAGCTGTTTTTT; CDR3: CASRRTGGNTGELFF
V: TRBV6-1; J: TRBJ1-1; D: NA; size: few; DNA: TGTGCCAGCAGTGGGGGAGGGACTGAAGCTTTCTTT; CDR3: CASSGGGTEAFF
V: TRBV2; J: TRBJ2-3; D: NA; size: NA; DNA: TGTGCCAGCAGTGAAGAAAGCAGGGGTACGCAGTATTTT; CDR3: CASSEESRGTQYF
V: TRBV5-1; J: TRBJ1-1; D: NA; size: NA; DNA: TGCGCCAGCAGCTTGGAGGCCCGCACTGAAGCTTTCTTT; CDR3: CASSLEARTEAFF
V: TRBV5-5; J: TRBJ1-6; D: TRBD1; size: NA; DNA: TGTGCCAGCAGCTTGGCCGGGACAGGAGCAAGCTCCTATAATTCACCCCTCCACTTT; CDR3: CASSLAGTGASSYNSPLHF
V: TRBV6-6; J: TRBJ2-5; D: TRBD1; size: NA; DNA: TGTGCCAGCAGCCATTCGGGACAGCCCGTCCAAGAGACCCAGTACTTC; CDR3: CASSHSGQPVQETQYF
V: TRBV27; J: TRBJ1-6; D: NA; size: NA; DNA: TGTGCCAGCAGTTCGACAGGTCGAAATTCACCCCTCCACTTT; CDR3: CASSSTGRNSPLHF
V: TRBV18; J: TRBJ1-3; D: NA; size: NA; DNA: TGTGCCAGCTCTACCTGGGATAGGGCGTCTGGAAACACCATATATTTT; CDR3: CASSTWDRASGNTIYF
V: TRBV18; J: TRBJ2-7; D: NA; size: NA; DNA: TGTGCCAGCTCACCTCATACTTACAGGACCACCTACGAGCAGTACTTC; CDR3: CASSPHTYRTTYEQYF
V: TRBV5-1; J: TRBJ1-2; D: TRBD1; size: NA; DNA: TGCGCCAGCAGCTCCCCGGGACAGAGGGGATTCGGCTACACCTTC; CDR3: CASSSPGQRGFGYTF
V: TRBV4-1; J: TRBJ2-7; D: TRBD1; size: NA; DNA: TGCGCCAGCAGCCAACCCGGGACAGGGCACAACGAGCAGTACTTC; CDR3: CASSQPGTGHNEQYF
V: TRBV2; J: TRBJ2-2; D: NA; size: NA; DNA: TGTGCCAGCAGTAGGGTAGCGTCGACCGGGGAGCTGTTTTTT; CDR3: CASSRVASTGELFF
V: TRBV5-1; J: TRBJ2-1; D: NA; size: NA; DNA: TGCGCCAGCAGCTTGGGAGGCGTTTACTCCTACAATGAGCAGTTCTTC; CDR3: CASSLGGVYSYNEQFF
V: TRBV7-8; J: TRBJ1-2; D: NA; size: NA; DNA: TGTGCCAGCAGCCCACAGGGAATCCCTCAGGGAGTAGGCTACACCTTC; CDR3: CASSPQGIPQGVGYTF
V: TRBV15; J: TRBJ2-2; D: NA; size: few; DNA: TGTGCCACCAGCAGAGTTCCCTCCGGGGAGCTGTTTTTT; CDR3: CATSRVPSGELFF
V: TRBV11-2; J: TRBJ2-2; D: NA; size: NA; DNA: TGTGCCAGCACCCAAGCTCTGGGGGACACCGGGGAGCTGTTTTTT; CDR3: CASTQALGDTGELFF
V: TRBV6-5; J: TRBJ2-1; D: NA; size: NA; DNA: TGTGCCAGCAGGACTAGACAGCGACTGAACAATGAGCAGTTCTTC; CDR3: CASRTRQRLNNEQFF
V: TRBV14; J: TRBJ1-2; D: NA; size: NA; DNA: TGTGCCAGCAGCCAAGATCGAATATATAGCGGAAAGTTGACAGATTTCAACTATGGCTACACCTTC; CDR3: CASSQDRIYSGKLTDFNYGYTF
V: TRBV19; J: TRBJ1-1; D: NA; size: NA; DNA: TGTGCCAGTAGTATATGGGTCCCCGGGAACACTGAAGCTTTCTTT; CDR3: CASSIWVPGNTEAFF
V: TRBV6-9; J: TRBJ2-2; D: NA; size: NA; DNA: TGTGCCAGCAGTGGGAGGGGGTCGAACACCGGGGAGCTGTTTTTT; CDR3: CASSGRGSNTGELFF
V: TRBV6-1; J: TRBJ1-6; D: NA; size: NA; DNA: TGTGCCGGAACAGGGCCCCAAAACTATAATTCACCCCTCCACTTT; CDR3: CAGTGPQNYNSPLHF
V: TRBV5-8; J: TRBJ2-3; D: TRBD2; size: NA; DNA: TGTGCCAGCAGCTGGGGGACTACCTACACAGATACGCAGTATTTT; CDR3: CASSWGTTYTDTQYF
V: TRBV2; J: TRBJ2-4; D: NA; size: once; DNA: TGTGCCTACTCGGCCCCACAGTTGGCCAAAAACATTCAGTACTTC; CDR3: CAYSAPQLAKNIQYF
V: TRBV30; J: TRBJ1-5; D: NA; size: few; DNA: TGTGCCTGGTCCGGGGATAGCAATCAGCCCCAGCATTTT; CDR3: CAWSGDSNQPQHF
V: TRBV2; J: TRBJ2-5; D: TRBD2; size: NA; DNA: TGTGCCAGCAGTGGTAGCGGGGGCCCACAAGAGACCCAGTACTTC; CDR3: CASSGSGGPQETQYF
V: TRBV19; J: TRBJ2-2; D: TRBD2; size: NA; DNA: TGTGCCAGTAGTATGGCAGGGACTAGCGGGGGTTACGGGGAGCTGTTTTTT; CDR3: CASSMAGTSGGYGELFF
V: TRBV11-2; J: TRBJ2-5; D: NA; size: NA; DNA: TGTGCCAGCAGCTTAGGGGGGTGGCCTAAAGAGACCCAGTACTTC; CDR3: CASSLGGWPKETQYF
V: TRBV9; J: TRBJ2-1; D: TRBD1; size: NA; DNA: TGTGCCAGCACGCCAGGGGGTCCCACTTCCTACAATGAGCAGTTCTTC; CDR3: CASTPGGPTSYNEQFF
V: TRBV5-6; J: TRBJ1-5; D: TRBD1; size: NA; DNA: TGTGCCAGCAGCCTGGGGACAGGGTACAATCAGCCCCAGCATTTT; CDR3: CASSLGTGYNQPQHF
V: TRBV19; J: TRBJ1-5; D: TRBD1; size: NA; DNA: TGTGCCAGTAGTATATCGGCAGGGGGCCATCAGCCCCAGCATTTT; CDR3: CASSISAGGHQPQHF
V: TRBV29-1; J: TRBJ1-1; D: NA; size: once; DNA: TGCAGCGTTATTGGTGGCACGGCCGACACTGAAGCTTTCTTT; CDR3: CSVIGGTADTEAFF
V: TRBV7-9; J: TRBJ2-1; D: NA; size: NA; DNA: TGTGCCAGCAGCTTCCCAGGGGGGCAGGGAAAAGACAATGAGCAGTTCTTC; CDR3: CASSFPGGQGKDNEQFF
V: TRBV6-6; J: TRBJ1-2; D: NA; size: once; DNA: TGTGCCAGCAGTTACTTTCTGGGTAACTATGGCTACACCTTC; CDR3: CASSYFLGNYGYTF
V: TRBV6-5; J: TRBJ1-2; D: NA; size: NA; DNA: TGTGCCAGCAGATCCTACGAGGACAGCGGAGATGGCTACACCTTC; CDR3: CASRSYEDSGDGYTF
V: TRBV7-2; J: TRBJ1-1; D: NA; size: NA; DNA: TGTGCCAGCAGCTTAGGTGCTGCAAAAACATATCGCGCTTTCTTT; CDR3: CASSLGAAKTYRAFF
V: TRBV28; J: TRBJ1-2; D: NA; size: NA; DNA: TGTGCCAGCAGTTTTCCAGAGAACTATGGCTACACCTTC; CDR3: CASSFPENYGYTF
V: TRBV7-6; J: TRBJ1-4; D: TRBD1; size: NA; DNA: TGTGCCAGCAGCTTACCCGGTTTTGGGACAGATTTTGCAACTAATGAAAAACTGTTTTTT; CDR3: CASSLPGFGTDFATNEKLFF
V: TRBV15; J: TRBJ1-1; D: TRBD1; size: NA; DNA: TGTGCCACCAGCAGCGGGACAGGGGGCCGAACTGAAGCTTTCTTT; CDR3: CATSSGTGGRTEAFF
V: TRBV5-4; J: TRBJ1-4; D: NA; size: once; DNA: TGTGCCAGCAGCTTCGGAAGTAATGAAAAACTGTTTTTT; CDR3: CASSFGSNEKLFF
V: TRBV5-1; J: TRBJ1-1; D: TRBD1; size: NA; DNA: TGCGCCAGCAGCTACGCCGGGACAGGGTTTTTAAGCACTGAAGCTTTCTTT; CDR3: CASSYAGTGFLSTEAFF
V: TRBV28; J: TRBJ1-5; D: NA; size: NA; DNA: TGTGCCAGCAGTTTGGTTAGCAATCAGCCCCAGCATTTT; CDR3: CASSLVSNQPQHF
V: TRBV25-1; J: TRBJ2-1; D: TRBD1; size: NA; DNA: TGTGCCAGCAGGAATCCCCCGGCATTGACAGGGGGCAGAGATGAGCAGTTCTTC; CDR3: CASRNPPALTGGRDEQFF
V: TRBV6-1; J: TRBJ2-5; D: NA; size: NA; DNA: TGTGCCAGCAACCGACAGGTAGAGACCCAGTACTTC; CDR3: CASNRQVETQYF
V: TRBV6-1; J: TRBJ1-1; D: TRBD1; size: NA; DNA: TGTGCCAGCAACAGGGGGTCGAGCACTGAAGCTTTCTTT; CDR3: CASNRGSSTEAFF
V: TRBV10-2; J: TRBJ1-2; D: NA; size: NA; DNA: TGCGCCAGCAGTGTTACCGAGAACTATGGCTACACCTTC; CDR3: CASSVTENYGYTF
V: TRBV4-1; J: TRBJ2-1; D: NA; size: NA; DNA: TGCGCCAGCAGCCAAGATCGTGGAGTATCGGTTGAGCAGTTCTTC; CDR3: CASSQDRGVSVEQFF
V: TRBV5-8; J: TRBJ2-7; D: NA; size: NA; DNA: TGTGCCAGCAGCTTGCGACCGCCCCTAAACGAGCAGTACTTC; CDR3: CASSLRPPLNEQYF
V: TRBV6-7; J: TRBJ2-1; D: TRBD2; size: NA; DNA: TGTGCCAGCAGTTACTCGCAGCGGGGGGCCGACAATGAGCAGTTCTTC; CDR3: CASSYSQRGADNEQFF
V: TRBV7-8; J: TRBJ2-5; D: NA; size: NA; DNA: TGTGCCAGCAGTTTCCCAGGGTCCGCCAGGGGGGACCAGTACTTC; CDR3: CASSFPGSARGDQYF
V: TRBV5-1; J: TRBJ2-1; D: TRBD1; size: NA; DNA: TGCGCCAGCAGTCTACTGGACAGGGGGGGAGACAATGACCAGTTCTTC; CDR3: CASSLLDRGGDNDQFF